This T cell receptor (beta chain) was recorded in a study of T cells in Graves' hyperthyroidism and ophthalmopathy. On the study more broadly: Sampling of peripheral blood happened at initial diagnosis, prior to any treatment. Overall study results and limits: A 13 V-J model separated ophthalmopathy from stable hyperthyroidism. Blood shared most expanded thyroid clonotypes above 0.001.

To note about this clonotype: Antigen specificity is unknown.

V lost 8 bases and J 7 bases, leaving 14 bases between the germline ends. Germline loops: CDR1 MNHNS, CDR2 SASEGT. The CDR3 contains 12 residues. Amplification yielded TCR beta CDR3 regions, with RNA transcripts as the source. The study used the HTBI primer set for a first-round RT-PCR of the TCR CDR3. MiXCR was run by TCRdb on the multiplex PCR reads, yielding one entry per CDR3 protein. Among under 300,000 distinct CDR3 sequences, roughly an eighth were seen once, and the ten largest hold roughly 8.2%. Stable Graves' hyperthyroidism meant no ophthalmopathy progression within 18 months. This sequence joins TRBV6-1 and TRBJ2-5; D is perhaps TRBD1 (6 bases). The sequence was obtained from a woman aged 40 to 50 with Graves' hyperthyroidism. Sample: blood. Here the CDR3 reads CASRPTGGTQYF. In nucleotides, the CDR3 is TGTGCCAGCCGACCGACAGGAGGGACCCAGTACTTC.